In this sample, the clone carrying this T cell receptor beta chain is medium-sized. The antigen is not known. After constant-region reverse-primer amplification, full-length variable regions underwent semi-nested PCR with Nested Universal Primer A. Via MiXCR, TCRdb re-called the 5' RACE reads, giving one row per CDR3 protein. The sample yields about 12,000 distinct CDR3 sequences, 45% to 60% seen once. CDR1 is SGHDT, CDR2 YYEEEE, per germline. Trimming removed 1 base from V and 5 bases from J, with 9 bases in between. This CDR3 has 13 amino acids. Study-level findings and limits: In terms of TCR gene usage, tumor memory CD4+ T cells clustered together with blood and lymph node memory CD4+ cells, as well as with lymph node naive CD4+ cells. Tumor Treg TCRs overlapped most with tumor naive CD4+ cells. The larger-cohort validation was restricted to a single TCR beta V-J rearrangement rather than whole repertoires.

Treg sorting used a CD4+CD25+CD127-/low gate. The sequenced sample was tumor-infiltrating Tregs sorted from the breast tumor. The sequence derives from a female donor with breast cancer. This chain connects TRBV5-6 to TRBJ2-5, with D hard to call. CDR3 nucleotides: TGTGCCAGCAGCTTGCGTACAAGGGAGACCCAGTACTTC. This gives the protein CASSLRTRETQYF.